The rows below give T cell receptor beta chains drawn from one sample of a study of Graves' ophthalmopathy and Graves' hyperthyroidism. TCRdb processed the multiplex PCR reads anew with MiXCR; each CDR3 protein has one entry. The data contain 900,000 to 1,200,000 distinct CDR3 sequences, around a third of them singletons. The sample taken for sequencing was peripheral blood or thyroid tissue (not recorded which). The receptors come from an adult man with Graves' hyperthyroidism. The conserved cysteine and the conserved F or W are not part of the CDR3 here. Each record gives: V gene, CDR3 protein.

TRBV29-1 SSPDDSGANVLT
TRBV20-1 SATERGGTYEQY
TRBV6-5 ASSMDRGSGTNEKLF
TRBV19 ASGRRTSGSTRELEQY
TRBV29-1 SVATSGRALETQY
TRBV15 ATSKGQGMRTEAF
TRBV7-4 ASSPKSKVRNNSPLH
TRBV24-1 ATSDLPASLGTGELF
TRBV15 ATSRDAAYEQY
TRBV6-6 ASSYSLTTNYGYT
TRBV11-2 ASSLRAGGNTEAF
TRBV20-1 SASAAPGQGLANYGYT
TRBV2 ASSEAGTGLGETQY
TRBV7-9 ASSTRFLGKS
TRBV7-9 ASSPSMDSYYEQY
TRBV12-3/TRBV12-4 ASSSRMDGGYT
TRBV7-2 ASRLTVGSTDTQY
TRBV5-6 ASSLVYDTDYEEQY
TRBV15 ATSRDSGSGEAQY
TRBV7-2 ASSLGQGTGNTIY
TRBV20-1 SARLRTGLVVDQPQH
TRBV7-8 ASSSETREKLF
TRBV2 ASEPNREITEAF
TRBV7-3 ASSRTGFSGNTIY
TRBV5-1 ASSPRGAGRNTEAF
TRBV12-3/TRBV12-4 ASSLRGFQPQH
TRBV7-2 ASSWEGTSGETQY
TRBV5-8 ASSLVPGDLLGT
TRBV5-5 ASSLGRTGITGELF
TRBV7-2 ASSKEAGAEYEQY
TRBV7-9 ASSPQSQGTGYT
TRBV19 ASSIGGTGTREQY
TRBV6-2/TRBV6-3 ASSTKQGDAEAF
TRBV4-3 ASSQELTMNTEAF
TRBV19 ASSIAGTPFSYEQY
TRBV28 ASRSPSYNSPLH
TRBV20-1 SARGAAPTSYEQY
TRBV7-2 ASSQRGASNTGELF
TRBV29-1 SARYFNSGNTIY
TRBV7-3 ASSLYAGGDSGGYT